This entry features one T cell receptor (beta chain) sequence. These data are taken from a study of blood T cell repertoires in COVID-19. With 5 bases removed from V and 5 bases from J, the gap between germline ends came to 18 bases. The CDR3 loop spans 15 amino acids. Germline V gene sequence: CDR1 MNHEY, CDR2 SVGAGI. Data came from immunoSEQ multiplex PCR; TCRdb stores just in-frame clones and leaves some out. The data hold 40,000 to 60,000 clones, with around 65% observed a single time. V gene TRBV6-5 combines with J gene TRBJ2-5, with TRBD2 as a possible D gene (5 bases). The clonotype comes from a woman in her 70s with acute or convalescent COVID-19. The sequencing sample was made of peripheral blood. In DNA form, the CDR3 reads TGTGCCAGCAGTCCAGACCCGGGGTTTGGGGAGACCCAGTACTTC. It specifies CASSPDPGFGETQYF.